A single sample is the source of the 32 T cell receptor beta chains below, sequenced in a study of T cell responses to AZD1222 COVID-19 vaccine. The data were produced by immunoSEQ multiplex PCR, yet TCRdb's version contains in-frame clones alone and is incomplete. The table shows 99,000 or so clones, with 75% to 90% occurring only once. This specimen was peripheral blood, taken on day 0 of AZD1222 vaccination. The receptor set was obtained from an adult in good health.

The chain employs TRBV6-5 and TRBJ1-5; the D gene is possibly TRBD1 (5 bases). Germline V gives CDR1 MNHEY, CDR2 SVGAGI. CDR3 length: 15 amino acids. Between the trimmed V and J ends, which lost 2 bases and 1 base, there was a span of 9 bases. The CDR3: CASSYGGTSNQPQHF. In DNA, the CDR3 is TGTGCCAGCAGTTACGGGGGGACGAGCAATCAGCCCCAGCATTTT.

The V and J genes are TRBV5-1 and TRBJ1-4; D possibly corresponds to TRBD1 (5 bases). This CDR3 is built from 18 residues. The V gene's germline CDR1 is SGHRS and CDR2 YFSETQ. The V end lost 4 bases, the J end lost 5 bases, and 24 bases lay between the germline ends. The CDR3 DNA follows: TGCGCCAGCAGCCCAACGGCAGCTCAGGGAACGATGAATGAAAAACTGTTTTTT. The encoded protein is CASSPTAAQGTMNEKLFF.

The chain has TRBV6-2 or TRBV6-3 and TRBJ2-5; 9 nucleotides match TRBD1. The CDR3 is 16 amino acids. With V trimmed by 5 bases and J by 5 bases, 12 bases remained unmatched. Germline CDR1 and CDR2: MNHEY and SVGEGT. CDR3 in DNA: TGTGCCAGCAGTACTGGCCGACAGGGGGTAGGGGAGACCCAGTACTTC. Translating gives CASSTGRQGVGETQYF.

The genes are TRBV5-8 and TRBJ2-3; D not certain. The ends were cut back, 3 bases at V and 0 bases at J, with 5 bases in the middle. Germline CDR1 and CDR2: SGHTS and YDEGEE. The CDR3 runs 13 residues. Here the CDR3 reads CASSWGSTDTQYF. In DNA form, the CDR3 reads TGTGCCAGCAGCTGGGGTAGCACAGATACGCAGTATTTT.

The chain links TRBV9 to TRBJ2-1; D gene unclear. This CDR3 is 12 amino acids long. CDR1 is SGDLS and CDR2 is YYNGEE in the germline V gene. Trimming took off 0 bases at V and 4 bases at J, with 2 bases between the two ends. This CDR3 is CASSVGYNEQFF. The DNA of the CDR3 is TGTGCCAGCAGCGTAGGATACAATGAGCAGTTCTTC. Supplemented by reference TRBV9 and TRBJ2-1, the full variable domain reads DSGVTQTPKHLITATGQRVTLRCSPRSGDLSVYWYQQSLDQGLQFLIQYYNGEERAKGNILERFSAQQFPDLHSELNLSSLELGDSALYFCASSVGYNEQFFGPGTRLTVL.

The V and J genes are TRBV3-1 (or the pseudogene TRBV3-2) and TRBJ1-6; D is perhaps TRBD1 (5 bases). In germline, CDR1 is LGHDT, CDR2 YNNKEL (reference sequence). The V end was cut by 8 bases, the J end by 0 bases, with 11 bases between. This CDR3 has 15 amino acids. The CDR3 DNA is TGTGCCAGCGGAGGGGTAATCTCCTATAATTCACCCCTCCACTTT. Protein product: CASGGVISYNSPLHF.

The CDR3 DNA is TGTGCCAGCAGCCCCGGGACTTATGAGACCCAGTACTTC. It translates to CASSPGTYETQYF. This sequence joins TRBV7-2 and TRBJ2-5; weak D call: TRBD2 (6 bases). The CDR3 length is 13 residues. V shed 5 bases and J shed 5 bases, with 12 bases lying between them. Germline V CDR1 and CDR2: SGHTA, FQGNSA.

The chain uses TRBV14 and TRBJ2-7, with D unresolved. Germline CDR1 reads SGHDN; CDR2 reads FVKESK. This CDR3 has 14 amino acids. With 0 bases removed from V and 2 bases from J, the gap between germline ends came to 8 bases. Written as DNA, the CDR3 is TGTGCCAGCAGCCAAGATCTTTCTGCCTACGAGCAGTACTTC. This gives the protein CASSQDLSAYEQYF.

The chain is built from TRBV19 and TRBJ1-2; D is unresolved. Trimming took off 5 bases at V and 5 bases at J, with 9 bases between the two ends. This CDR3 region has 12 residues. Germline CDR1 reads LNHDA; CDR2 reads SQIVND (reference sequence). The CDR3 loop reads CASSGRTYGYTF. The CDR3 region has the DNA TGTGCCAGTAGTGGTAGGACTTATGGCTACACCTTC.

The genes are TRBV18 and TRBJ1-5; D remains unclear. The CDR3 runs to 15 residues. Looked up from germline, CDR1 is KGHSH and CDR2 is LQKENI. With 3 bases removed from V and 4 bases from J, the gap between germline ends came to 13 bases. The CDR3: CASSPVKGLNQPQHF. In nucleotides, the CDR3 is TGTGCCAGCTCACCGGTAAAGGGCCTAAATCAGCCCCAGCATTTT. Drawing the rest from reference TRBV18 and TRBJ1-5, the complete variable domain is NAGVMQNPRHLVRRRGQEARLRCSPMKGHSHVYWYRQLPEEGLKFMVYLQKENIIDESGMPKERFSAEFPKEGPSILRIQQVVRGDSAAYFCASSPVKGLNQPQHFGDGTRLSIL.

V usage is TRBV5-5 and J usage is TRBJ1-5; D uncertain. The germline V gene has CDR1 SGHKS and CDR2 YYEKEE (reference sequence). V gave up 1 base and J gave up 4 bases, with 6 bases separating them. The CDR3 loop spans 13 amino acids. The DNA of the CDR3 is TGTGCCAGCAGCTTGTCTACAAATCAGCCCCAGCATTTT. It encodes CASSLSTNQPQHF.

This CDR3 is CASSPRSDREETEAFF. As DNA, the CDR3 is TGTGCCAGCTCACCACGTTCGGACAGGGAGGAGACTGAAGCTTTCTTT. The V gene is TRBV18, the J gene TRBJ1-1; 8 bases fit TRBD1. Germline V lookup: CDR1 KGHSH, CDR2 LQKENI. V lost 1 base, J lost 5 bases, and 9 bases stayed unmatched. The CDR3 covers 16 residues. Using reference TRBV18 and TRBJ1-1 for the parts outside the CDR3, the full variable domain is NAGVMQNPRHLVRRRGQEARLRCSPMKGHSHVYWYRQLPEEGLKFMVYLQKENIIDESGMPKERFSAEFPKEGPSILRIQQVVRGDSAAYFCASSPRSDREETEAFFGQGTRLTVV.

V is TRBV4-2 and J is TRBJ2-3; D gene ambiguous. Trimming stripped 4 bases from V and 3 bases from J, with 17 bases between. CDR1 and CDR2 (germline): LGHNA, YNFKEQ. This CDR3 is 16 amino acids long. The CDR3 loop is CASSPRLGGATDTQYF. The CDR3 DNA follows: TGTGCCAGCAGCCCCAGACTTGGCGGAGCGACAGATACGCAGTATTTT.

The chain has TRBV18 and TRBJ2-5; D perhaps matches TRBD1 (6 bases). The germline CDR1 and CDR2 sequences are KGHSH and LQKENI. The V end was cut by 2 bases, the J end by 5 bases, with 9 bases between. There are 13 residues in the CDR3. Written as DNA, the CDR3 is TGTGCCAGCTCACCAAACACAGGGGAGACCCAGTACTTC. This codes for CASSPNTGETQYF.

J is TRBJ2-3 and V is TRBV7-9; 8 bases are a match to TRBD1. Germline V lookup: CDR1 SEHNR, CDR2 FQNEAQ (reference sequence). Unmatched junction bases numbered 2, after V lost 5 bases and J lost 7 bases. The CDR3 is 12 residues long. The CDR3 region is CASSRQGNTQYF. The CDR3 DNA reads TGTGCCAGCAGCCGACAGGGGAATACGCAGTATTTT.

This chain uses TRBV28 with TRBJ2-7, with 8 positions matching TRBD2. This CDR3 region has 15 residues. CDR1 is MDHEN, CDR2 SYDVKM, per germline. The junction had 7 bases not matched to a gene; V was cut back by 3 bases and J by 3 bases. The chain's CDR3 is CASSFRSGGNYEQYF. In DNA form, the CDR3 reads TGTGCCAGCAGTTTTAGGAGCGGGGGCAACTACGAGCAGTACTTC.

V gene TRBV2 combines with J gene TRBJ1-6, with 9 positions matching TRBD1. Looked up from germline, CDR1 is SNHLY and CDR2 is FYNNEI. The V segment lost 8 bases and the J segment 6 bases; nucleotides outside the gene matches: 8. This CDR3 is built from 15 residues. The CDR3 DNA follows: TGTGCCAGCGCCCAGACAGGGGGAAGTAATTCACCCCTCCACTTT. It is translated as CASAQTGGSNSPLHF. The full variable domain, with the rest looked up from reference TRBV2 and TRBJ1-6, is EPEVTQTPSHQVTQMGQEVILRCVPISNHLYFYWYRQILGQKVEFLVSFYNNEISEKSEIFDDQFSVERPDGSNFTLKIRSTKLEDSAMYFCASAQTGGSNSPLHFGNGTRLTVT.

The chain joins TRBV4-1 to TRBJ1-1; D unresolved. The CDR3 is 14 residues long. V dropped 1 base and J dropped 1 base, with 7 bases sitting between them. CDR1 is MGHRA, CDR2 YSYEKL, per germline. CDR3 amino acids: CASSQVQENTEAFF. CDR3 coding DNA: TGCGCCAGCAGCCAAGTCCAGGAGAACACTGAAGCTTTCTTT.

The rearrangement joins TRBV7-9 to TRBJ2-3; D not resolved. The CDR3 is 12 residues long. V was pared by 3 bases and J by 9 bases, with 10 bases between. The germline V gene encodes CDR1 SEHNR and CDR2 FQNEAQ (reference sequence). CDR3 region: CASSFSARTQYF. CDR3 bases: TGTGCCAGCAGCTTCTCCGCGAGGACGCAGTATTTT.

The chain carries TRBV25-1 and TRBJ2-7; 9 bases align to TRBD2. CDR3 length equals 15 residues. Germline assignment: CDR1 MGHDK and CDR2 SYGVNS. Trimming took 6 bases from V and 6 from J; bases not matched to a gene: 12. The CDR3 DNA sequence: TGTGCCAGCAGGCCCGGGACTAGCCTCTCCATCGAGCAGTACTTC. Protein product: CASRPGTSLSIEQYF.

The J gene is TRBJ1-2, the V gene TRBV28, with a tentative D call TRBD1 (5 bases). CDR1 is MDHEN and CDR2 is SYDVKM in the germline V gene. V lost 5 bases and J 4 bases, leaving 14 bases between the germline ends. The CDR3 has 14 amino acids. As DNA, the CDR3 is TGTGCCAGCAGTCCACCGGGGCACCTCTATGGCTACACCTTC. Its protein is CASSPPGHLYGYTF.

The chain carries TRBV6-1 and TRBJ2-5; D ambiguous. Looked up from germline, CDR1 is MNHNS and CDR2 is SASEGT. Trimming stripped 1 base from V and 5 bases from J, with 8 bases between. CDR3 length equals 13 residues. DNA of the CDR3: TGTGCCAGCAGTGAAGGGTCCTGGGAGACCCAGTACTTC. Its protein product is CASSEGSWETQYF.

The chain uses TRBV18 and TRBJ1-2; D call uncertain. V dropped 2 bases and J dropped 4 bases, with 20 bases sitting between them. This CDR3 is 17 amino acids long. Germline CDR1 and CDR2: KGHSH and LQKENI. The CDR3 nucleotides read TGTGCCAGCTCACCAAGGAACGACCCATGGGCGAGCTATGGCTACACCTTC. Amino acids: CASSPRNDPWASYGYTF.

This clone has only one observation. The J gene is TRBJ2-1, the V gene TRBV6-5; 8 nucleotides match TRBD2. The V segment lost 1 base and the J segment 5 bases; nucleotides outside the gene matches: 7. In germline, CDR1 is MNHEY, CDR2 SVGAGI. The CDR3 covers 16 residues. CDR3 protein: CASSYFGTSGHNEQFF. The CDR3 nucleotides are TGTGCCAGCAGTTACTTCGGGACTAGTGGCCACAATGAGCAGTTCTTC.

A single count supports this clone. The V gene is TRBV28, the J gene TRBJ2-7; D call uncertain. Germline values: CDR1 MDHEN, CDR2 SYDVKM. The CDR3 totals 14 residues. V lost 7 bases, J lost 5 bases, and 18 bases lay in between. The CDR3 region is CASKVGPVQHEQYF. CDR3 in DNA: TGTGCCAGCAAAGTCGGTCCGGTGCAGCACGAGCAGTACTTC.

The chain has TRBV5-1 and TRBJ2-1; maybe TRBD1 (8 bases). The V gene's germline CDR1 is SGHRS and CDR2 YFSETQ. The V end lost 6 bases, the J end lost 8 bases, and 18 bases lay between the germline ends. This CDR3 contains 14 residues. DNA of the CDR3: TGCGCCAGCACAGGGGGCGGGAGTTGGTATGAGCAGTTCTTC. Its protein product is CASTGGGSWYEQFF.

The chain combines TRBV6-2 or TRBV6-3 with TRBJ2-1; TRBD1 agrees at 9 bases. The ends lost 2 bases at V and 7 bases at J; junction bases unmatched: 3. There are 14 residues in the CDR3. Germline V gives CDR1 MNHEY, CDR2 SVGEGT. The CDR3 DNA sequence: TGTGCCAGCAGTTACAGACAGGGGGGGAATGAGCAGTTCTTC. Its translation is CASSYRQGGNEQFF.

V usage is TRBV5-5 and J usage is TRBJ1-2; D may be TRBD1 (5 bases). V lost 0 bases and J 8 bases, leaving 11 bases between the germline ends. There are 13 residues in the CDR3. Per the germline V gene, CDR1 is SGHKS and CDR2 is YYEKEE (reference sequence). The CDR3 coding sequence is TGTGCCAGCAGCTTGGTGAGGGGACGGGGCTACACCTTC. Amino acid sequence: CASSLVRGRGYTF.

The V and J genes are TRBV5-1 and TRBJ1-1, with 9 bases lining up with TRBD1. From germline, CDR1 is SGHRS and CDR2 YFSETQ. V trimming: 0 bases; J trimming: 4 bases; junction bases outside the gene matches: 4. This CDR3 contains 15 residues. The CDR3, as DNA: TGCGCCAGCAGCTTGGGGACAGGGGCTGTCACTGAAGCTTTCTTT. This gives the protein CASSLGTGAVTEAFF. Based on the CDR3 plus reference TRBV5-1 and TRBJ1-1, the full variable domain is KAGVTQTPRYLIKTRGQQVTLSCSPISGHRSVSWYQQTPGQGLQFLFEYFSETQRNKGNFPGRFSGRQFSNSRSEMNVSTLELGDSALYLCASSLGTGAVTEAFFGQGTRLTVV.

CDR3 in DNA: TGTGCCAGCAGTCTGTTAAAGGGGTCTGGTGAGCAGTTCTTC. Residues: CASSLLKGSGEQFF. The chain is built from TRBV6-5 and TRBJ2-1, with D possibly being TRBD1 (5 bases). The V gene's germline CDR1 is MNHEY and CDR2 SVGAGI. The CDR3 runs to 14 residues. V lost 5 bases, J lost 9 bases, and 17 bases lay in between.

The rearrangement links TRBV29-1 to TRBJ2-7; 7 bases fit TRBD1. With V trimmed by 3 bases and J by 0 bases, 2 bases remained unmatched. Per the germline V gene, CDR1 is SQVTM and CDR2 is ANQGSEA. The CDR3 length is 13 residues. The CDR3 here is CSVETGSSYEQYF. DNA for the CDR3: TGCAGCGTTGAGACAGGGAGCTCCTACGAGCAGTACTTC.

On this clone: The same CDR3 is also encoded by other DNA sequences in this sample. The CDR3 nucleotides read TGTGCCAGCAGTCCTGGACTAGCGGGAGTATCAAATGAGCAGTTCTTC. It encodes CASSPGLAGVSNEQFF. V usage is TRBV5-6 and J usage is TRBJ2-1, with 13 bases lining up with TRBD2. Germline trimming cut 5 bases from V and 7 bases from J; bases unmatched to any gene: 9. Germline V lookup: CDR1 SGHDT, CDR2 YYEEEE. The length of the CDR3 is 16 residues.